Below, one T cell receptor beta chain is given with its context. This sample stems from a study of T cells in Graves' hyperthyroidism and ophthalmopathy. This CDR3 region has 17 residues. V lost 4 bases and J lost 5; bases outside the gene matches: 12. Germline loops: CDR1 DFQATT, CDR2 SNEGSKA (reference sequence). RNA transcripts gave rise to amplified TCR beta CDR3 regions. TCR CDR3 underwent first-round RT-PCR with the HTBI primer set. From the multiplex PCR reads, TCRdb called clonotypes with MiXCR, one entry per CDR3 protein. The top ten clones hold approximately 35% of a sample with under 250,000 distinct CDR3 sequences, approximately 23% of them seen once.

This receptor was taken from a woman in her thirties or forties with Graves' ophthalmopathy. The rearrangement joins TRBV20-1 to TRBJ2-2, with 11 bases identical to TRBD2. Sequencing was performed on blood. CDR3 sequence reads: CSAIDTIRLAGTGELFF. CDR3 DNA: TGCAGTGCTATCGACACGATAAGACTAGCGGGAACCGGGGAGCTGTTTTTT.